One T cell receptor (beta chain) is described in this entry. Measured with immunoSEQ multiplex PCR; TCRdb has only the in-frame clones, and not every one. Here the sample spans 150,000 to 200,000 clones, over 75% being singletons. These data belong to a study of cytotoxic CD8 clonotypes in ibrutinib-treated CLL. The ends were cut back, 5 bases at V and 2 bases at J, with 12 bases in the middle. CDR3 size: 14 residues. CDR1 is MNHEY, CDR2 SMNVEV, per germline (reference sequence). This specimen consisted of PBMCs, obtained at disease progression, from a patient treated with ibrutinib. This TCR came from a human donor with chronic lymphocytic leukemia. V usage is TRBV27 and J usage is TRBJ2-5; either TRBD1 or TRBD2 may supply D (5 bases each). The CDR3 reads CASSPRDLQETQYF. CDR3 nucleotide sequence: TGTGCCAGCAGTCCCCGGGACCTTCAAGAGACCCAGTACTTC.